A single sample is the source of the 8 T cell receptor beta chains below, sequenced in a study of blood T cell repertoires in COVID-19. Some clones are missing from TCRdb's copy, which holds only in-frame ones; the method was immunoSEQ multiplex PCR. Of around 160,000 clones detected, about 88% appear once; the ten largest clones hold roughly 0.99%. Sequencing used peripheral blood. The receptors shown here come from a man aged 18 to 30 with acute or convalescent COVID-19.

The chain combines TRBV7-9 with TRBJ2-5; D perhaps matches TRBD1 (6 bases). Trimming shortened V by 5 bases and J by 4 bases, and 11 bases separated the two germline ends. This CDR3 is built from 13 residues. Germline CDR1 and CDR2: SEHNR and FQNEAQ (reference sequence). In nucleotides, the CDR3 is TGTGCCAGCAGCAGTACAGGGTCAGAGACCCAGTACTTC. It yields the protein CASSSTGSETQYF.

The chain employs TRBV28 and TRBJ1-4; 7 nucleotides match TRBD1. Per the germline V gene, CDR1 is MDHEN and CDR2 is SYDVKM. The CDR3 has 16 amino acids. V shed 6 bases, J shed 5 bases, and the junction held 12 bases outside the gene matches. CDR3 in DNA: TGTGCCAGCAGCGGTGCCGGGACAGCCAAAAATGAAAAACTGTTTTTT. Residues: CASSGAGTAKNEKLFF.

V is TRBV6-5 and J is TRBJ2-2, with 10 bases fitting TRBD1. Germline V lookup: CDR1 MNHEY, CDR2 SVGAGI. V gave up 8 bases and J gave up 5 bases; unmatched junction bases: 8. The CDR3 length is 15 residues. The chain's CDR3 is CASFSRDRGTGELFF. Here the CDR3 DNA reads TGTGCCAGCTTCTCCCGGGACAGGGGTACCGGGGAGCTGTTTTTT.

This rearrangement joins TRBV30 to TRBJ1-3, with D perhaps matching TRBD1 (5 bases). This CDR3 region has 15 residues. V lost 2 bases to trimming and J lost 1 base, with 12 bases between them. Looked up from germline, CDR1 is GTSNPN and CDR2 is SVGIG (reference sequence). CDR3 nucleotides: TGTGCCTGGAGTCTCGGGGGTCAATCTGGAAACACCATATATTTT. Its translation: CAWSLGGQSGNTIYF.

The chain couples TRBV5-1 to TRBJ1-2, with 7 bases aligning to TRBD1. The CDR3 consists of 14 residues. Losses at the gene ends were 2 bases for V and 6 bases for J; bases not matched to a gene: 7. The germline CDR1 and CDR2 sequences are SGHRS and YFSETQ. In DNA form, the CDR3 reads TGCGCCAGCAGCTTTAATCCCGGGACAGATGGCTACACCTTC. As protein: CASSFNPGTDGYTF.

The chain links TRBV5-8 to TRBJ1-5; 8 bases map to TRBD1. J lost 2 bases, V lost 3 bases, and 7 bases had no gene match. Germline CDR1 reads SGHTS; CDR2 reads YDEGEE. This CDR3 has 16 residues. The chain's CDR3 is CASSSARGLGNQPQHF. In DNA form, the CDR3 reads TGTGCCAGCAGCTCAGCCAGGGGGCTCGGCAATCAGCCCCAGCATTTT.

The V gene is TRBV19, the J gene TRBJ2-7; 12 positions agree with TRBD1. The CDR3 consists of 14 residues. Germline CDR1 reads LNHDA; CDR2 reads SQIVND (reference sequence). After removal of 4 bases from V and 7 bases from J, the junction contained 5 bases not matched to a gene. This CDR3 is CASSTGQGAREQYF. The DNA for the CDR3 is TGTGCCAGTAGTACGGGACAGGGGGCGCGTGAGCAGTACTTC.

The chain recombines TRBV14 with TRBJ2-3; 8 nucleotides agree with TRBD1. Germline V lookup: CDR1 SGHDN, CDR2 FVKESK. V shed 4 bases and J 5 bases; nucleotides not matched to a gene: 11. This CDR3 has 16 residues. The CDR3: CASSPRDRWRGDTQYF. In DNA, the CDR3 is TGTGCCAGCAGCCCCCGGGACAGGTGGCGGGGAGATACGCAGTATTTT.